This T cell receptor (beta chain) emerged from a study of blood T cell repertoires in COVID-19. About the study: The United States, Italy and Spain provided the acute and convalescent COVID-19 samples. T cells, B-cell-depleted T cells, or PBMCs provided the cDNA or gDNA that served as material.

This clone occurred a few times. This CDR3 has 13 amino acids. V gave up 0 bases and J gave up 2 bases, with 5 bases separating them. CDR1 is SGHKS, CDR2 YYEKEE, per germline (reference sequence). As processed by the authors: The assay estimated nucleated cells by amplifying reference gene primers. Here immunoSEQ multiplex PCR was the method, and the copy in TCRdb shows in-frame clones only, minus some. The DNA gave D and trimming, while V, J and clone size come from that table. Of approximately 230,000 clones in the sample, roughly 83% are singletons; the top ten hold about 10%. This TCR derives from an elderly man with acute or convalescent COVID-19. The gene calls are TRBV5-5 and TRBJ1-2; no reliable D call. Sample: peripheral blood. The CDR3 DNA reads as TGTGCCAGCAGCTTGGACATGAACTATGGCTACACCTTC. Translation: CASSLDMNYGYTF.